Shown below are 15 T cell receptor beta chains from a single sample sequenced in a study of T-cell reconstitution after alpha-beta-depleted transplantation in children. Preparing the TCRbeta library involved the use of unique molecular identifiers. TCRdb re-derived calls from the PCR reads in MiXCR, one entry per CDR3 protein. The sample records about 240,000 distinct CDR3 sequences, more than 20% being singletons. The sequencing here drew on PBMCs, taken before TCRalphabeta/CD19-depleted stem cell transplant. The receptors here all came from a girl aged 2 to 10 with Fanconi anemia, due to receive a stem cell transplant.

There are many counts of this clonotype. This chain joins TRBV10-3 and TRBJ2-3, with TRBD2 matching 13 bases. The J segment lost 7 bases and the V segment lost 10 bases, leaving 17 bases of the junction unmatched. Germline assignment: CDR1 ENHRY and CDR2 SYGVKD. The CDR3 has 17 amino acids. The CDR3 sequence is CATSLGLAGPSPNTQYF. The CDR3 region has the DNA TGTGCCACCTCGCTGGGACTAGCGGGGCCTTCGCCTAATACGCAGTATTTT.

The rearrangement joins TRBV4-1 to TRBJ1-1, with a weak D call TRBD1 (6 bases). The CDR3 is 17 residues long. Trimming took off 0 bases at V and 4 bases at J, with 18 bases between the two ends. The germline V gene has CDR1 MGHRA and CDR2 YSYEKL. For the CDR3, the DNA is TGCGCCAGCAGCCAAGAGGGTTTGGACAGCTATGGCACTGAAGCTTTCTTT. Translation: CASSQEGLDSYGTEAFF.

This chain links TRBV7-9 with TRBJ2-1, with 8 bases aligning to TRBD1. Germline V gives CDR1 SEHNR, CDR2 FQNEAQ (reference sequence). Trimming at V came to 5 bases and at J to 8 bases, leaving 11 bases not matched to a gene. The CDR3 is 15 amino acids. CDR3 amino acids: CASSRGQAPHDEQFF. The CDR3 nucleotides are TGTGCCAGCAGCCGGGGACAGGCTCCCCACGATGAGCAGTTCTTC.

This clonotype was seen repeatedly, ten times or more. The rearrangement joins TRBV12-3 or TRBV12-4 to TRBJ2-1; the D is unclear. CDR3 length equals 13 residues. V was cut by 7 bases and J by 4 bases, with 11 bases left in between. CDR3 in DNA: TGTGCCAGCAACCCACTGGGTTACAATGAGCAGTTCTTC. As protein: CASNPLGYNEQFF.

This clonotype has ten or more counts. The V gene is TRBV28, the J gene TRBJ2-5; 7 bases map to TRBD2. The CDR3 has 14 amino acids. Germline CDR1 and CDR2: MDHEN and SYDVKM. The J segment lost 4 bases and the V segment lost 2 bases, leaving 4 bases of the junction unmatched. DNA of the CDR3: TGTGCCAGCAGTTTAGCGGCGGGGGTAGAGACCCAGTACTTC. This gives the protein CASSLAAGVETQYF.

The chain links TRBV7-3 to TRBJ2-2; D possibly matches TRBD1 or TRBD2 (5 bases each). Per the germline V gene, CDR1 is SGHTA and CDR2 is FQGTGA. The CDR3 contains 16 residues. V lost 3 bases and J 3 bases, leaving 14 bases between the germline ends. CDR3 bases: TGTGCCAGCAGCTTGCTGCCTGGGGGTTACACCGGGGAGCTGTTTTTT. This translates into CASSLLPGGYTGELFF.

This clonotype was observed a handful of times. This chain uses TRBV6-2 or TRBV6-3 with TRBJ2-6, with D possibly matching TRBD2 (5 bases). The V end was cut by 5 bases, the J end by 2 bases, with 13 bases between. CDR1 is MNHEY and CDR2 is SVGEGT in the germline V gene. CDR3 length: 16 amino acids. CDR3 sequence: CASSLVTGTGANVLTF. The DNA of the CDR3 is TGTGCCAGCAGTCTTGTGACGGGGACTGGGGCCAACGTCCTGACTTTC.

This clonotype was found a few times. The rearrangement uses TRBV5-1 and TRBJ2-3, with D tentatively TRBD2 (5 bases). The length of the CDR3 is 16 residues. V was trimmed by 6 bases and J by 3 bases, leaving 20 bases between them. Germline V gives CDR1 SGHRS, CDR2 YFSETQ. The CDR3 DNA sequence: TGCGCCAGCACTCTCTCGCTGGGAGAGAGGACAGATACGCAGTATTTT. Its protein product is CASTLSLGERTDTQYF.

This clonotype occurred a few times. J is TRBJ2-1 and V is TRBV3-1; 9 bases align to TRBD2. J was trimmed by 5 bases and V by 9 bases; bases with no gene match: 11. The V gene's germline CDR1 is LGHDT and CDR2 YNNKEL (reference sequence). This CDR3 region has 15 residues. The CDR3 reads CASRRLAGPHNEQFF. CDR3 DNA: TGTGCCAGTAGGAGGCTAGCGGGGCCTCACAATGAGCAGTTCTTC.

This chain joins TRBV4-2 and TRBJ1-5, with D uncertain. CDR3 length: 15 amino acids. CDR1 LGHNA and CDR2 YNFKEQ come from the germline V gene. With 2 bases removed from V and 5 bases from J, the gap between germline ends came to 13 bases. CDR3 in amino acids: CASSQREGYYQPQHF. CDR3 DNA sequence: TGTGCCAGCAGCCAAAGGGAGGGATACTATCAGCCCCAGCATTTT.

This clonotype showed up many times. The chain recombines TRBV20-1 with TRBJ2-3; the D call may be TRBD1 or TRBD2 (5 bases each). This CDR3 region has 17 residues. V lost 3 bases and J 6 bases, leaving 25 bases between the germline ends. Per the germline V gene, CDR1 is DFQATT and CDR2 is SNEGSKA (reference sequence). The CDR3 coding sequence is TGCAGTGCTAGGATCAAAGGGAGCGTTGGGACGTGGGATACGCAGTATTTT. This gives the protein CSARIKGSVGTWDTQYF.

This clonotype was seen many times. This chain connects TRBV29-1 to TRBJ2-7; perhaps TRBD1 as D (5 bases). Per germline, CDR1 SQVTM and CDR2 ANQGSEA. The CDR3 totals 12 residues. Trimming removed 5 bases at V and 2 bases at J, with 10 bases between. The CDR3 loop is CSVSQGTYEQYF. The DNA for the CDR3 is TGCAGCGTTTCTCAGGGCACCTACGAGCAGTACTTC.

This chain joins TRBV5-5 and TRBJ2-6; D gene uncertain. This CDR3 is built from 13 residues. CDR1 is SGHKS, CDR2 YYEKEE, per germline (reference sequence). V gave up 6 bases and J gave up 2 bases, with 6 bases separating them. The CDR3 DNA reads as TGTGCCAGCACCGAAGCTGGGGCCAACGTCCTGACTTTC. It codes for CASTEAGANVLTF.

This clonotype was seen ten or more times. The chain combines TRBV12-3 or TRBV12-4 with TRBJ1-1; TRBD1 aligns across 8 bases. Trimming cost V 1 base and J 11 bases; bases outside gene matches: 6. The CDR3 runs to 13 residues. The chain's CDR3 is CASSLVQGATAFF. DNA of the CDR3: TGTGCCAGCAGTTTAGTTCAGGGGGCGACGGCTTTCTTT.

In this sample, this clonotype turned up many times. This chain connects TRBV5-4 to TRBJ2-1; D is uncertain. With 3 bases removed from V and 3 bases from J, the gap between germline ends came to 10 bases. This CDR3 region has 14 residues. CDR1 is SGHNT and CDR2 is YYREEE in the germline V gene (reference sequence). Here the CDR3 reads CASSWDDIYNEQFF. As DNA, the CDR3 is TGTGCCAGCAGCTGGGATGACATCTACAATGAGCAGTTCTTC.